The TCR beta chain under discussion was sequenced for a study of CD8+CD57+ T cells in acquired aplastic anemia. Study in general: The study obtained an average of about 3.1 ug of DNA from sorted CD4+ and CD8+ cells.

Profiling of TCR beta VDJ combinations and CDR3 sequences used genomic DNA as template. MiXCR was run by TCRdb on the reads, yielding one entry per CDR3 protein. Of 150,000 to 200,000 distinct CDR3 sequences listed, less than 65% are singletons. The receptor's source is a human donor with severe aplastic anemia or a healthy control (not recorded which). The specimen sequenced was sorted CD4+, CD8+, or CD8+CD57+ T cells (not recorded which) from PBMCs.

CDR3 bases: TGTGCCAGCAGTGAATACCGGGGGGGGGGTTACGGGGGGACCCAGTACTTC. Amino acid sequence: CASSEYRGGGYGGTQYF. V gene TRBV2 combines with J gene TRBJ2-5, with 8 bases identical to TRBD2. Germline values: CDR1 SNHLY, CDR2 FYNNEI. This CDR3 contains 17 residues. V shed 2 bases, J shed 7 bases, and the junction held 15 bases outside the gene matches.